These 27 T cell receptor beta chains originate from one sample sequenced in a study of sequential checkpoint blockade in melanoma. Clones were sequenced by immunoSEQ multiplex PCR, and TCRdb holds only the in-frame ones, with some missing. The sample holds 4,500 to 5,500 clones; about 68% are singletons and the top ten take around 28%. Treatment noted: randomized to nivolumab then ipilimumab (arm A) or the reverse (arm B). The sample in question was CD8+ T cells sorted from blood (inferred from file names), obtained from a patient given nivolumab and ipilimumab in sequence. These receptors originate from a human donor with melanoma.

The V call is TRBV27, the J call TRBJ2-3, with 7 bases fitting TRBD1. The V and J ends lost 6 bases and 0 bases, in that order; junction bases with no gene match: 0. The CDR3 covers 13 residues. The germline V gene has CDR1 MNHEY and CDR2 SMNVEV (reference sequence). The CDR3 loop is CASRTGSTDTQYF. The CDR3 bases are TGTGCCAGCAGGACAGGGAGCACAGATACGCAGTATTTT.

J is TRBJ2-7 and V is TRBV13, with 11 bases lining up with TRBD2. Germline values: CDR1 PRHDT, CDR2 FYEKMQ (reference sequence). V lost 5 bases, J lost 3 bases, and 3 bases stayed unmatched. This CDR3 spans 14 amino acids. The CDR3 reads CASSRGLAVYEQYF. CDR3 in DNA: TGTGCCAGCAGCAGGGGACTAGCGGTCTACGAGCAGTACTTC.

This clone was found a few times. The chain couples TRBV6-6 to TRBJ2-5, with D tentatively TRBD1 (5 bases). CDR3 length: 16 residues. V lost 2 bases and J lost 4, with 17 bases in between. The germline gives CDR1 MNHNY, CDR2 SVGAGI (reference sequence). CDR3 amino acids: CASSYNIQGGIETQYF. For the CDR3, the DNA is TGTGCCAGCAGTTACAATATTCAGGGTGGAATAGAGACCCAGTACTTC.

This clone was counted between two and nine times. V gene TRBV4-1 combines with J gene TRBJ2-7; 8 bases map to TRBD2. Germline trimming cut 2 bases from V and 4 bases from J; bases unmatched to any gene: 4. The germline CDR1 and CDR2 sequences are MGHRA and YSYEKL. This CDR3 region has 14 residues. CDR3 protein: CASSQTPGGYEQYF. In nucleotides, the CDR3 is TGCGCCAGCAGCCAAACCCCGGGGGGGTACGAGCAGTACTTC.

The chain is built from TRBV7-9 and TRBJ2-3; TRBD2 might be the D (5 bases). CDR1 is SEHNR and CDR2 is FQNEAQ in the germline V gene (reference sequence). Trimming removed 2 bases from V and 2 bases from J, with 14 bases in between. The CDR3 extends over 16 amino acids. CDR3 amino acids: CASSLSGVINTDTQYF. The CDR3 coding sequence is TGTGCCAGCAGCTTATCCGGGGTAATTAACACAGATACGCAGTATTTT. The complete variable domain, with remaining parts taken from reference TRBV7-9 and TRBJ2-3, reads DTGVSQNPRHKITKRGQNVTFRCDPISEHNRLYWYRQTLGQGPEFLTYFQNEAQLEKSRLLSDRFSAERPKGSFSTLEIQRTEQGDSAMYLCASSLSGVINTDTQYFGPGTRLTVL.

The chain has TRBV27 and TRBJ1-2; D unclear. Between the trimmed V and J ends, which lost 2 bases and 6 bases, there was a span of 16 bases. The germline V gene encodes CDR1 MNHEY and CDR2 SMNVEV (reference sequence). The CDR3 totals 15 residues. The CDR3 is CASSLGFNTGDGYTF. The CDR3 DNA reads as TGTGCCAGCAGTTTAGGGTTCAACACGGGAGATGGCTACACCTTC.

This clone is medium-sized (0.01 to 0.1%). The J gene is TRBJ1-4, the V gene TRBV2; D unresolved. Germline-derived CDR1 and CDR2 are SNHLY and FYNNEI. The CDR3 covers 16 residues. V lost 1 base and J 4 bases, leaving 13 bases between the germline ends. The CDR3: CASSEGASRLNEKLFF. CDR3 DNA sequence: TGTGCCAGCAGTGAAGGAGCGAGCAGACTTAATGAAAAACTGTTTTTT.

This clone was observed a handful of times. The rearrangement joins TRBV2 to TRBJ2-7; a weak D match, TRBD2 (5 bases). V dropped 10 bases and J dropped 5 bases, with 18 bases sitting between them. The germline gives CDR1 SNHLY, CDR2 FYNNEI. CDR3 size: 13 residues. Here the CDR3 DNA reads TGTGCCAAACCACTAGTCCCCTTTGACGAGCAGTACTTC. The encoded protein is CAKPLVPFDEQYF.

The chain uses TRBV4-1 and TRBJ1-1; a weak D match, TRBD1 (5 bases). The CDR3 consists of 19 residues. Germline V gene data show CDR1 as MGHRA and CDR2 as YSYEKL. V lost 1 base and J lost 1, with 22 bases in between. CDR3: CASSQVPGAGRISNTEAFF. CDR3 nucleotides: TGCGCCAGCAGCCAAGTGCCTGGGGCAGGGCGAATATCGAACACTGAAGCTTTCTTT.

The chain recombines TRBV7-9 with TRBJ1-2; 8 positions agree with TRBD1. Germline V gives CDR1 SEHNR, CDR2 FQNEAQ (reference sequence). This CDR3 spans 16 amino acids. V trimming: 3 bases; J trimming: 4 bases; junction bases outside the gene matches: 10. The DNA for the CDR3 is TGTGCCAGCAGCTTTGGGTCCGACAGGGGAGGCTATGGCTACACCTTC. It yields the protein CASSFGSDRGGYGYTF.

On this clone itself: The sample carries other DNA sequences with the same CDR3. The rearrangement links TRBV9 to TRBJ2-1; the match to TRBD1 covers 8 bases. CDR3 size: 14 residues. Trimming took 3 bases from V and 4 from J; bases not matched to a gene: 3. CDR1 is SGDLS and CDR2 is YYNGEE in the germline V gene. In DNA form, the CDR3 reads TGTGCCAGCAGCGGGACAGGGAGTTACAATGAGCAGTTCTTC. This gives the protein CASSGTGSYNEQFF.

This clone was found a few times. CDR3 nucleotide sequence: TGTGCCAGCAGTGAAACCCCAGGGGGCAGCTATGGCTACACCTTC. Its protein is CASSETPGGSYGYTF. The chain has TRBV6-4 and TRBJ1-2; 8 nucleotides line up with TRBD1. The V and J ends lost 3 bases and 4 bases, in that order; junction bases with no gene match: 7. Germline lookup yields CDR1 MRHNA and CDR2 SNTAGT. CDR3 length: 15 amino acids.

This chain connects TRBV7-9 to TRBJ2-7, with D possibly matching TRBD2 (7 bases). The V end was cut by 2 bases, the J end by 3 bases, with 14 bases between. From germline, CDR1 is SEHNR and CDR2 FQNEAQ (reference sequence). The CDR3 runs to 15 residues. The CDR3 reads CASSLTGRGVYEQYF. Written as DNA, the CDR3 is TGTGCCAGCAGCTTAACAGGGAGGGGGGTCTACGAGCAGTACTTC.

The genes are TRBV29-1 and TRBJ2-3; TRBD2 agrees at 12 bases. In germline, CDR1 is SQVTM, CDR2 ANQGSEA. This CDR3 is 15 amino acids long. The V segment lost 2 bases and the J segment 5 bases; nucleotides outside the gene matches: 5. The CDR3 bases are TGCAGCGTTGAACTAGCGGGAGGGCATAGAGATACGCAGTATTTT. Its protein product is CSVELAGGHRDTQYF.

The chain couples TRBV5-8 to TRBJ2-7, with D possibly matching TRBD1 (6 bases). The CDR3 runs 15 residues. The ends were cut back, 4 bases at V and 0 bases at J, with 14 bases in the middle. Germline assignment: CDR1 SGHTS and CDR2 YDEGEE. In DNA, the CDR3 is TGTGCCAGCAGCGGAGGAGACAGGCACTCCTACGAGCAGTACTTC. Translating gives CASSGGDRHSYEQYF.

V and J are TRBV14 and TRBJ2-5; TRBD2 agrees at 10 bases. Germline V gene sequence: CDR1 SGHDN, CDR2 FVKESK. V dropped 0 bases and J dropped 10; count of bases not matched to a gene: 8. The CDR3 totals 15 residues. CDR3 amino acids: CASSQETSGTPYQYF. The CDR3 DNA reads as TGTGCCAGCAGCCAAGAAACTAGCGGGACGCCCTACCAGTACTTC. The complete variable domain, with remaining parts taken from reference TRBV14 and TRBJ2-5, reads EAGVTQFPSHSVIEKGQTVTLRCDPISGHDNLYWYRRVMGKEIKFLLHFVKESKQDESGMPNNRFLAERTGGTYSTLKVQPAELEDSGVYFCASSQETSGTPYQYFGPGTRLLVL.

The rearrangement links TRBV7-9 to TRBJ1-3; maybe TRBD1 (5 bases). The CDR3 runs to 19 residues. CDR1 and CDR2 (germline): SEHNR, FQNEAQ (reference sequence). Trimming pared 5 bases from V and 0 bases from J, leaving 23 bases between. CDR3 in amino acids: CASSGRMGGSPLSGNTIYF. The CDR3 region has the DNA TGTGCCAGCAGCGGGAGGATGGGGGGGTCCCCCCTCTCTGGAAACACCATATATTTT.

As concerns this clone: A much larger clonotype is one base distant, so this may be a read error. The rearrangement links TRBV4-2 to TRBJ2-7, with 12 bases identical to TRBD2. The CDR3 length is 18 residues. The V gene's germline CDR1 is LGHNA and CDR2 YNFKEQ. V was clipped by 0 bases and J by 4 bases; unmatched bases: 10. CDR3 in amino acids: CASSQDGDRTSGIYEQYF. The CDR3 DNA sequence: TGTGCCAGCAGCCAAGATGGTGATAGGACTAGCGGGATTTACGAGCAGTACTTC.

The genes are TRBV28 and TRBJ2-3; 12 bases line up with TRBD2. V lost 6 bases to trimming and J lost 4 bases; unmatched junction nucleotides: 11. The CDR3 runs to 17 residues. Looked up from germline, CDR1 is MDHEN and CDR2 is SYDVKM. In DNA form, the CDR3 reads TGTGCCAGCAGCCCCACTCCGCTAGCGGGAGGGTCAGATACGCAGTATTTT. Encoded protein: CASSPTPLAGGSDTQYF.

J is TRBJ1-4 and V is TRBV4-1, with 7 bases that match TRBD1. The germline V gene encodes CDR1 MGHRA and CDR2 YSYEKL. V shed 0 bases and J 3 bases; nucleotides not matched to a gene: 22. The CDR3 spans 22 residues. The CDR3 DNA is TGCGCCAGCAGCCAAGAGCGACTTAGGAAGCAGACAGGGAAGAGGGCTAATGAAAAACTGTTTTTT. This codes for CASSQERLRKQTGKRANEKLFF.

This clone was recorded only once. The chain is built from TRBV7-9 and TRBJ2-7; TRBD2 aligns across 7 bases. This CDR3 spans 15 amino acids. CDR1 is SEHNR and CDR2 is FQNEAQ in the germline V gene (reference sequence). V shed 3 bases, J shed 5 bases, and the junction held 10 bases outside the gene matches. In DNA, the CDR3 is TGTGCCAGCAGCTTCCAATCCGGACTAGATAACGAGCAGTACTTC. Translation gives CASSFQSGLDNEQYF.

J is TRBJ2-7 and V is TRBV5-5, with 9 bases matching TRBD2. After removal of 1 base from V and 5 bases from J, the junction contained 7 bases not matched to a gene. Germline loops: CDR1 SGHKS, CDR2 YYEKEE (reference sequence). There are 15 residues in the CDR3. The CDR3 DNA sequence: TGTGCCAGCAGCTTGCGGCGGGAGGGCCGCGACGAGCAGTACTTC. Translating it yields CASSLRREGRDEQYF.

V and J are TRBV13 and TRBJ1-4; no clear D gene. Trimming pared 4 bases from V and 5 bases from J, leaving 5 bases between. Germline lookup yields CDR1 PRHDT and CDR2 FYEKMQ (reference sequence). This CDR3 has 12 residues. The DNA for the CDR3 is TGTGCCAGCAGCTCCAAAAATGAAAAACTGTTTTTT. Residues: CASSSKNEKLFF.

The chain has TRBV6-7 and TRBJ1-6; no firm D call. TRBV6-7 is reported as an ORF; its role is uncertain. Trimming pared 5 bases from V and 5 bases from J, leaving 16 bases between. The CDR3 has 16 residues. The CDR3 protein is CASSEWEALDNSPLHF. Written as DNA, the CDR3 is TGTGCCAGCAGTGAATGGGAGGCGTTGGATAATTCACCCCTCCACTTT.

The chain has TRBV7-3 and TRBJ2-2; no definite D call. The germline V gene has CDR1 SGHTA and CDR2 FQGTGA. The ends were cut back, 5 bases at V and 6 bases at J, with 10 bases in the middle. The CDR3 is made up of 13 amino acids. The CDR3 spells CASSRLTAGELFF. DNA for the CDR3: TGTGCCAGCAGCCGTCTTACTGCCGGGGAGCTGTTTTTT.

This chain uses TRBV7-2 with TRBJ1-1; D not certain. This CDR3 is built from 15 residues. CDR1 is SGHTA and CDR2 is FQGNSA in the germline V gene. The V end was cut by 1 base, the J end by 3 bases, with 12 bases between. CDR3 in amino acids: CASSLVSGGHTEAFF. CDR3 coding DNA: TGTGCCAGCAGCTTAGTGAGTGGCGGGCACACTGAAGCTTTCTTT.

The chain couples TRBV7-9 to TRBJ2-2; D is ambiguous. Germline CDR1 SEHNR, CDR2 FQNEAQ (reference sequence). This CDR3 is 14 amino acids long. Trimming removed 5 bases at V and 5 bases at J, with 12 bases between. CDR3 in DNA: TGTGCCAGCAGCCAACCCCTACAGACCGGGGAGCTGTTTTTT. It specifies CASSQPLQTGELFF.